This T cell receptor (beta chain) derives from a study of shared clonotypes between healthy human individuals. Regarding the study as a whole: Sharing of clonotypes among donors was expected to vary with sequencing depth. Some naive CD4 clonotypes, around 4.7%, turned up in common across several donors.

The assay ran at deep level. Libraries were prepared by immunoSEQ multiplex PCR; TCRdb keeps only in-frame clonotypes and omits some of them. The sample gives roughly 330,000 clones, 74% of which show up once; about 9.3% is in the top ten. About this clone: The antigen is unknown.

V dropped 1 base and J dropped 0 bases, with 14 bases sitting between them. The CDR3 consists of 17 residues. Germline values: CDR1 LNHNV, CDR2 YYDKDF (reference sequence). V usage is TRBV15 and J usage is TRBJ2-3; the D is unclear. What was sequenced was memory CD4+ T cells sorted from blood. Subset defined: CD45RA-negative fraction. The source of this sequence is a man aged 25 to 45 in good health. The CDR3 protein is CATSRAPPTTSTDTQYF. In nucleotides, the CDR3 is TGTGCCACCAGCAGAGCCCCCCCCACCACAAGCACAGATACGCAGTATTTT.